The text below deals with one T cell receptor (beta chain). Its antigen is undetermined. The germline V gene has CDR1 LGHNA and CDR2 YSLEER. The length of the CDR3 is 17 residues. V was cut by 0 bases and J by 2 bases, with 11 bases left in between. The entry originates in a study of beta chain features in type 1 diabetes. General study points: Shortening of TCRB CDR3s, moderate but significant, appeared in all four CD4+ subsets of Type 1 diabetes patients.

The authors reverse transcribed all of the isolated RNA, so sequencing captured expressed TCRB transcripts. The assay was immunoSEQ multiplex PCR, and TCRdb's table has in-frame clones only and misses some. This repertoire shows roughly 150,000 clones, just over 8% found once; its top ten account for under 0.65%. The receptor was derived from a woman aged 18-29 years with type 1 diabetes. The V gene is TRBV4-3, the J gene TRBJ1-6, with D unresolved. Input material: central memory CD4+ T cells from blood. The CDR3 loop is CASSQDVGAAYNSPLHF. CDR3 in DNA: TGCGCCAGCAGCCAAGATGTAGGAGCAGCCTATAATTCACCCCTCCACTTT.